The following is a T cell receptor (beta chain) sequence with its context. Its antigen remains undetermined. The sample holds no much larger clone one base away, and base qualities are not on file. TCR beta CDR3 regions were sequenced from DNA using the immunoSEQ Assay. On the authors' methods: To compute T cell density, TCR beta template counts were normalized to usable DNA, which was estimated by amplifying housekeeping genes. Richness was estimated using the preseqR package, with extrapolation to 400,000 templates for PBMC samples and to 120,000 templates for tissue samples. Clonality was defined by subtracting Pielou's evenness from one. Tissue-enriched TCRs were identified by differential abundance testing using productive amino-acid clonotypes, minimum total count 5 and alpha 0.1. Repertoire overlap between compartments was quantified with the Jaccard Index and Morisita Overlap Index. GLIPH clustered TCR beta CDR3s with public tetramer-defined viral CDR3s; viral motifs required at least three viral sequences plus V-gene enrichment. What TCRdb holds here is the immuneACCESS table cut down to in-frame rearrangements. Part of the clones is not present; checked against another copy, under half of the missing clones reflect an unresolved V gene, and the others are unexplained. That table supplies the V and J calls and clone size; D and trimming were determined from the DNA. In this sample the table shows some 20,000 clones, 75% to 90% of which occur a single time. The ten largest account for 12% of the sample.

At diagnosis, tumor, uninvolved tumor-adjacent lung and peripheral blood were collected and then preserved as a mix of FFPE and fresh-frozen material. For TCR repertoire profiling, blood samples were analyzed in the form of peripheral blood mononuclear cells. The data were taken from a study of T cells in localized non-small cell lung cancer (dated by TCRdb to the early 2020s). Regarding the research as a whole: T cell repertoires of more than 200 early-stage NSCLC patients were analyzed, with tumors being compared against uninvolved tumor-adjacent lungs. Of the NSCLC patients, around 140 were male and about 97 were female, and the mean age was about 69 years. The cohort was made up of around 250 treatment-naive NSCLC patients whose localized lung tumors had been resected.

The investigation overall reported the following: Uninvolved tumor-adjacent lung showed the highest T cell clonality, higher than tumor, which suggests more focused antigenic responses in the uninvolved tumor-adjacent lung. Longer overall survival was associated with higher T cell density in blood, whereas shorter survival was associated with higher clonality in adjacent lung. A median of around 50 of the top 100 tumor clones turned up in the paired uninvolved adjacent lung, and under 30 of those clones also ranked among the top 100 of that same adjacent lung. Because multi-region tumor sequencing was not done, intratumor heterogeneity could not be ruled out. Since the design was exploratory, TCR variables were selected using unadjusted p-values with no false-discovery rate correction.

The sequencing here drew on PBMCs, taken before any cancer treatment. The clonotype originates from a man aged 35-75 years with stage II squamous cell lung carcinoma.

The CDR3 loop reads CASSHWTSGGLYEQYF. At the DNA level, the sequence is TGTGCCAGCAGCCATTGGACTAGCGGGGGCCTCTACGAGCAGTACTTC. The chain employs TRBV11-2 and TRBJ2-7, and 13 junction bases match TRBD2. The germline V and J ends show losses of 5 bases and 3 bases respectively, and no gene match explains 7 bases of the junction. The CDR3 runs 16 amino acids, cysteine and phenylalanine included. This entry keeps only the CDR3 DNA: 48 bases, framed from base 1. The germline V gene provides CDR1 SGHAT and CDR2 FQNNGV.